These 7 T cell receptor beta chains were sequenced from one sample in a study of identifying expanded T cells in peripheral blood (dated by TCRdb to between 2017 and 2020). Preparation of the library involved the immunoSEQ multiplex PCR assay. Entries here come from immuneACCESS through TCRdb and include only in-frame sequences with V and J called. Some clones fail to appear in such tables; in the studies checked, an unresolved V gene covers under half of the shortfall, and the cause of the remainder is unknown. The sample table holds around 85,000 clones, of which more than 70% were seen once. The ten top clones hold 15% to 20% of the sample. The sample consisted of blood. The origin of the receptors is a person between 18 and 75 years old in good health.

This chain uses TRBV2 with TRBJ1-1, with TRBD1 as a possible D gene (5 bases). The V end was cut by 9 bases, the J end by 3 bases, with 17 bases between. Looked up from germline, CDR1 is SNHLY and CDR2 is FYNNEI. The CDR3 loop spans 14 amino acids. The CDR3 nucleotides are TGTGCCAGTTTGTCAGGGCTGTGGGACACTGAAGCTTTCTTT. Its translation is CASLSGLWDTEAFF.

This clone was observed a handful of times. J is TRBJ1-5 and V is TRBV10-2, with D possibly TRBD1 on 5 matching bases. V lost 3 bases and J lost 3, with 12 bases in between. The CDR3 length is 15 residues. Germline lookup yields CDR1 WSHSY and CDR2 SAAADI. The CDR3 is CASSDFRGFNQPQHF. The CDR3 nucleotides read TGCGCCAGCAGTGACTTTAGGGGATTCAATCAGCCCCAGCATTTT.

This clone was counted a single time. V gene TRBV7-2 combines with J gene TRBJ2-2, with D possibly TRBD2 on 6 matching bases. Germline V gene data show CDR1 as SGHTA and CDR2 as FQGNSA. V gave up 5 bases and J gave up 2 bases, with 12 bases separating them. The CDR3 sequence is 15 residues long. CDR3 sequence (DNA): TGTGCCAGCAGCCCCACTAGCCTTAACACCGGGGAGCTGTTTTTT. Amino acids: CASSPTSLNTGELFF. Full variable domain (outside the CDR3, taken from reference TRBV7-2 and TRBJ2-2): GAGVSQSPSNKVTEKGKDVELRCDPISGHTALYWYRQSLGQGLEFLIYFQGNSAPDKSGLPSDRFSAERTGGSVSTLTIQRTQQEDSAVYLCASSPTSLNTGELFFGEGSRLTVL.

The rearrangement joins TRBV7-2 to TRBJ2-4; no firm D call. The germline CDR1 and CDR2 sequences are SGHTA and FQGNSA. Trimming removed 0 bases at V and 0 bases at J, with 6 bases between. The CDR3 length is 15 residues. The CDR3 region has the DNA TGTGCCAGCAGCTTAGCCGGTCTAGCCAAAAACATTCAGTACTTC. The encoded protein is CASSLAGLAKNIQYF.

This sequence joins TRBV10-3 and TRBJ2-1, with TRBD2 matching 10 bases. V gave up 5 bases and J gave up 9 bases; unmatched junction bases: 13. Germline assignment: CDR1 ENHRY and CDR2 SYGVKD. The CDR3 runs to 16 residues. The CDR3 loop is CAISRSPSGGAAEQFF. The DNA for the CDR3 is TGTGCCATCAGTCGGTCCCCCAGCGGGGGGGCCGCTGAGCAGTTCTTC.

The chain joins TRBV19 to TRBJ2-2, with no clear D. The V end lost 6 bases, the J end lost 3 bases, and 11 bases lay between the germline ends. The germline CDR1 and CDR2 sequences are LNHDA and SQIVND (reference sequence). The CDR3 runs 14 residues. The DNA of the CDR3 is TGTGCCAGTAGGACCGTAACAGACACCGGGGAGCTGTTTTTT. This codes for CASRTVTDTGELFF.

This clone is a singleton in its sample. The J gene is TRBJ2-2, the V gene TRBV7-2, with D unresolved. This CDR3 is built from 17 residues. Between the trimmed V and J ends, which lost 3 bases and 7 bases, there was a span of 21 bases. Germline V gives CDR1 SGHTA, CDR2 FQGNSA. CDR3 in DNA: TGTGCCAGCAGCTTTTTCCCCTCTCCCTTCGCCAGCGGGGAGCTGTTTTTT. Residues: CASSFFPSPFASGELFF. Full variable domain (outside the CDR3, taken from reference TRBV7-2 and TRBJ2-2): GAGVSQSPSNKVTEKGKDVELRCDPISGHTALYWYRQSLGQGLEFLIYFQGNSAPDKSGLPSDRFSAERTGGSVSTLTIQRTQQEDSAVYLCASSFFPSPFASGELFFGEGSRLTVL.